The present T cell receptor beta chain was sequenced within a study of T-cell memory formation after mild COVID-19. Study as a whole: TCR clusters were largely donor specific. Overall study findings and caveats: Contracting clones, day 15 to 85, had balanced CD4/CD8, and later expanders favored CD4+.

Concerning this clonotype itself: What it binds is unknown.

V was pared by 3 bases and J by 8 bases, with 15 bases between. The CDR3 consists of 14 residues. CDR1 is SGHTS, CDR2 YDEGEE, per germline. TCRdb fed the 5' RACE reads into MiXCR, producing one record per CDR3 protein. The sample contains 85,000 to 130,000 distinct CDR3 sequences, 9.5% to 15% of which appear only once. This receptor was obtained from an adult woman who had mild COVID-19 (a few samples of this study predate the infection). Cell type and time point are not known. Sequenced: PBMCs or a T cell subset sorted from them (not recorded which). The genes are TRBV5-8 and TRBJ2-1; possibly TRBD1 for D (6 bases). In DNA, the CDR3 is TGTGCCAGCAGCTCGCATCTAAGGGGGTATGAGCAGTTCTTC. Translation: CASSSHLRGYEQFF.